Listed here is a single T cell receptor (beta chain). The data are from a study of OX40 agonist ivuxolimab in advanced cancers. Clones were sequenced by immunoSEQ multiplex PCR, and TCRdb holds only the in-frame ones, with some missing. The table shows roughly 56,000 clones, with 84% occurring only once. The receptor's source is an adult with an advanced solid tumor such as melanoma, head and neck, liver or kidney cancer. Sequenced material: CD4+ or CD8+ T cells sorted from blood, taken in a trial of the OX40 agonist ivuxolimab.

For the CDR3, the DNA is TGTGCCATCAGACCAGACGGGGATCAGCCCCAGCATTTT. Protein product: CAIRPDGDQPQHF. This chain joins TRBV10-3 and TRBJ1-5; no clear D. V gave up 6 bases and J gave up 5 bases, with 11 bases separating them. The germline CDR1 and CDR2 sequences are ENHRY and SYGVKD. The CDR3 consists of 13 residues.